The clone carrying this TCR beta chain was observed a handful of times. The data stem from a study of blood T cell repertoires in COVID-19. CDR1 and CDR2 from the germline V gene are SGHTA and FQGNSA. V gave up 5 bases and J gave up 3 bases, with 5 bases separating them. CDR3 length: 12 residues. The data were produced by immunoSEQ multiplex PCR, yet TCRdb's version contains in-frame clones alone and is incomplete. In the table there are about 100,000 clones, about 88% of which are singletons. V gene TRBV7-2 combines with J gene TRBJ1-3; D not resolved. The receptor's source is a human donor in a cohort sampled during active COVID-19. The source material was peripheral blood. CDR3 sequence: CASSPHGNTIYF. CDR3 coding DNA: TGTGCCAGCAGCCCCCATGGAAACACCATATATTTT. The full variable domain, with the rest looked up from reference TRBV7-2 and TRBJ1-3, is GAGVSQSPSNKVTEKGKDVELRCDPISGHTALYWYRQSLGQGLEFLIYFQGNSAPDKSGLPSDRFSAERTGGSVSTLTIQRTQQEDSAVYLCASSPHGNTIYFGEGSWLTVV.